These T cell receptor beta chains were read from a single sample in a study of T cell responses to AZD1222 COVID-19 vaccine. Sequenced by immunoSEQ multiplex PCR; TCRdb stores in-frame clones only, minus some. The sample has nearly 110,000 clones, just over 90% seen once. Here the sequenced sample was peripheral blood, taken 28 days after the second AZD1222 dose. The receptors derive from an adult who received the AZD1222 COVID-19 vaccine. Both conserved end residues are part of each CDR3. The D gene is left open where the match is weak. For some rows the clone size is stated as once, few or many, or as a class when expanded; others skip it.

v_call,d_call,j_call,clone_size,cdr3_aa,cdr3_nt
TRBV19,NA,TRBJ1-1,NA,CASSIDLEAHAEAFF,TGTGCCAGTAGTATAGATCTGGAGGCCCACGCTGAAGCTTTCTTT
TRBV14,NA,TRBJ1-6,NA,CASSQDLENSPLHF,TGTGCCAGCAGCCAAGACCTCGAGAATTCACCCCTCCACTTT
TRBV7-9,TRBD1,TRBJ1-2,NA,CASSSGQGDYGYTF,TGTGCCAGCAGCTCCGGACAGGGGGACTATGGCTACACCTTC
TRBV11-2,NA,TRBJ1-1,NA,CASSLRDSYEAFF,TGTGCCAGCAGCCTCCGAGACAGCTATGAGGCTTTCTTT
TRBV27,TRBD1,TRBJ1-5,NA,CASRSLPPGQGNQPQHF,TGTGCCAGCAGAAGTTTACCCCCCGGACAGGGCAATCAGCCCCAGCATTTT
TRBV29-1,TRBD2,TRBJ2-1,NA,CSVGGTSGGHLGNEQFF,TGCAGCGTTGGTGGGACTAGCGGGGGGCACCTGGGGAATGAGCAGTTCTTC
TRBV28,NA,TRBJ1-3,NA,CASSSIGGERNSGNTIYF,TGTGCCAGCAGTTCCATAGGAGGGGAACGCAACTCTGGAAACACCATATATTTT
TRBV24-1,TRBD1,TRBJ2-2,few,CATSDPRTGGTGELFF,TGTGCCACCAGTGACCCCCGGACAGGGGGCACCGGGGAGCTGTTTTTT
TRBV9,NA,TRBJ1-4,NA,CASGGGGSEKLFF,TGTGCCAGCGGCGGGGGTGGATCCGAAAAACTGTTTTTT
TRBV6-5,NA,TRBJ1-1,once,CASSPGGNPEAFF,TGTGCCAGCTCCCCGGGGGGGAACCCTGAAGCTTTCTTT
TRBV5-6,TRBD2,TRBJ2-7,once,CASSLGRRYEQYF,TGTGCCAGCAGCCTCGGGAGGCGCTACGAGCAGTACTTC
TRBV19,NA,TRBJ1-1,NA,CASRVPGPTEAFF,TGTGCCAGTAGAGTCCCGGGGCCCACTGAAGCTTTCTTT
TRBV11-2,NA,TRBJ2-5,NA,CASSLVAETQYF,TGTGCCAGCAGCTTAGTTGCAGAGACCCAGTACTTC
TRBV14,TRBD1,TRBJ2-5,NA,CASSQGARGRGETQYF,TGTGCCAGCAGCCAAGGAGCCAGGGGGCGCGGGGAGACCCAGTACTTC
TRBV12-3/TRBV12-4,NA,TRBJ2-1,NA,CASSLGPGEQFF,TGTGCCAGCAGTTTAGGGCCGGGGGAGCAGTTCTTC
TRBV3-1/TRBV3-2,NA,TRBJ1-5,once,CASSQERGHSNQPQHF,TGTGCCAGCAGCCAAGAAAGAGGCCATAGCAATCAGCCCCAGCATTTT
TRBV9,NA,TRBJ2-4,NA,CASSVDNRADIQYF,TGTGCCAGCAGCGTAGATAACAGGGCGGACATTCAGTACTTC
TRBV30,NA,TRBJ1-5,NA,CAWSGAGLNQPQHF,TGTGCCTGGAGTGGCGCCGGACTCAATCAGCCCCAGCATTTT
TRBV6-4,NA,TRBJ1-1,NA,CASSVDPGYGEAFF,TGTGCCAGCAGCGTTGACCCAGGCTATGGTGAAGCTTTCTTT
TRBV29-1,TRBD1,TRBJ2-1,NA,CSVDLTGRNEQFF,TGCAGCGTCGACCTGACAGGGAGAAATGAGCAGTTCTTC
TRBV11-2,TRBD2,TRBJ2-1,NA,CASSAIAGLYNEQFF,TGTGCCAGCAGTGCCATAGCGGGGCTCTACAATGAGCAGTTCTTC
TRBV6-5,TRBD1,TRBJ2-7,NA,CASRFGTGVYEQYF,TGTGCCAGCAGGTTTGGAACAGGGGTCTACGAGCAGTACTTC
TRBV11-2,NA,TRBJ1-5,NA,CASSPRADQSNQPQHF,TGTGCCAGCAGCCCCCGAGCGGATCAAAGCAATCAGCCCCAGCATTTT
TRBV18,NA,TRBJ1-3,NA,CASSPTNSGNTIYF,TGTGCCAGCTCCCCGACCAACTCTGGAAACACCATATATTTT
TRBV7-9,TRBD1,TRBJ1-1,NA,CASSFRPGQILNTEAFF,TGTGCCAGCAGCTTTCGTCCGGGACAGATATTGAACACTGAAGCTTTCTTT
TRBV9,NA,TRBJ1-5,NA,CASSSEGGSNQPQHF,TGTGCCAGCAGCTCGGAGGGGGGGAGCAATCAGCCCCAGCATTTT
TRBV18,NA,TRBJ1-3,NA,CASSPLGISGNTIYF,TGTGCCAGCTCACCACTCGGGATCTCTGGAAACACCATATATTTT
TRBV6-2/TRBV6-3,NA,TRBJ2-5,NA,CASSPGHQYRKETQYF,TGTGCCAGCAGTCCGGGACACCAATATCGGAAAGAGACCCAGTACTTC
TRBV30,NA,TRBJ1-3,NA,CAWGGVSGNTIYF,TGTGCCTGGGGGGGGGTTTCTGGAAACACCATATATTTT
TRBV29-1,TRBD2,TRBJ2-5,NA,CSGGGETQYF,TGCAGCGGGGGGGGAGAGACCCAGTACTTC
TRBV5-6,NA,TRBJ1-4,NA,CASSEGTEKLFF,TGTGCCAGCTCGGAGGGGACCGAAAAACTGTTTTTT
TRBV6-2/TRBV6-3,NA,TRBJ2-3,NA,CASSLVEKVHPDTQYF,TGTGCCAGCAGCCTGGTCGAGAAAGTTCATCCAGATACGCAGTATTTT
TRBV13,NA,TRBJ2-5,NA,CASSLRNRRTLETQYF,TGTGCCAGCAGCTTACGGAACAGGCGAACCTTAGAGACCCAGTACTTC
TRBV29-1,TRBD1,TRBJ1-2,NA,CSVPPGQGAFGYTF,TGCAGCGTCCCCCCCGGTCAGGGGGCGTTTGGCTACACCTTC
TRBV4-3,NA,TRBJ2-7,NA,CASSQGITAPSYEQYF,TGCGCCAGCAGCCAAGGAATCACGGCCCCTAGTTACGAGCAGTACTTC
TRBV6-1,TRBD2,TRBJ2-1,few,CASSEEGGGAFEQFF,TGTGCCAGCAGTGAGGAAGGCGGGGGGGCGTTTGAGCAGTTCTTC
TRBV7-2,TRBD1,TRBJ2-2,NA,CASILDRTLTGELFF,TGTGCCAGCATCCTGGACAGGACTCTAACCGGGGAGCTGTTTTTT
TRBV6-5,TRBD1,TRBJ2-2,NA,CASSYTRQGSGELFF,TGTGCCAGCAGTTACACGCGACAGGGATCCGGGGAGCTGTTTTTT
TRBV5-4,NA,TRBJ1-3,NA,CASSLAGSGNTIYF,TGTGCCAGCAGCTTAGCCGGCTCTGGAAACACCATATATTTT
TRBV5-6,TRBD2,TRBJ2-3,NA,CASSFYGTSGRRTDTQYF,TGTGCCAGCAGCTTTTACGGGACTAGCGGGAGACGGACAGATACGCAGTATTTT
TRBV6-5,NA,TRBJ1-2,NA,CASKGAGANYGYTF,TGTGCCAGCAAAGGGGCGGGGGCGAACTATGGCTACACCTTC
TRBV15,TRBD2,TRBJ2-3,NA,CATSSGDYSTADTQYF,TGTGCCACCAGCAGTGGGGACTACAGTACGGCAGATACGCAGTATTTT
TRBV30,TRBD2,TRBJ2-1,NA,CAWSVVAGGYNEQFF,TGTGCCTGGAGTGTGGTAGCGGGAGGATACAATGAGCAGTTCTTC
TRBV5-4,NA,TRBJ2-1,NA,CASSLKGGEQFF,TGTGCCAGCAGCTTGAAGGGAGGAGAGCAGTTCTTC
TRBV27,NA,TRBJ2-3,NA,CASSPLGDTQYF,TGTGCCAGCAGCCCATTGGGGGATACGCAGTATTTT
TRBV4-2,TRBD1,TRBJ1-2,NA,CASSQDPGQNYGYTF,TGTGCCAGCAGCCAAGACCCGGGACAGAACTATGGCTACACCTTC
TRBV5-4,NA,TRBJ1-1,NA,CASSLVNTNTEAFF,TGTGCCAGCAGCTTGGTAAACACGAACACTGAAGCTTTCTTT
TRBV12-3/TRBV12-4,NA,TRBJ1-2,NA,CASSLGDGYTF,TGTGCCAGCAGTTTAGGGGATGGCTACACCTTC
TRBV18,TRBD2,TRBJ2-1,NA,CASSPPTAGGANEQFF,TGTGCCAGCTCACCACCCACCGCGGGGGGTGCGAATGAGCAGTTCTTC